The present entry profiles one TCR beta chain with its context. No antigen is known for it. The data originate from a study of T cell repertoires in cytomegalovirus infection. On the study more broadly: An indication of both CMV infection and matching HLA type came from public TCR beta signatures.

Study-level findings and limits: HLA-C-restricted CMV clonotypes gave the most frequent clonotype in two of eight donors.

The CDR3 covers 13 residues. The germline V gene encodes CDR1 LGHNA and CDR2 YNFKEQ. V lost 3 bases, J lost 8 bases, and 3 bases stayed unmatched. TCRdb passed the reads through MiXCR, listing each CDR3 protein once. The table has roughly 730,000 distinct CDR3 sequences, around 30% seen once; the top ten hold about 20%. The sequence was collected from a human donor in good health (CMV status not recorded). Some clones in this sample may be carry-over from other donors' samples. The gene calls are TRBV4-2 and TRBJ1-4; 7 nucleotides align to TRBD1. This material consisted of cultured PBMCs, taken from culture after CMV antigen stimulation. The CDR3 spells CASSQLRGEKLFF. The CDR3 bases are TGTGCCAGCAGCCAGCTCAGGGGGGAAAAACTGTTTTTT.